A single sample is the source of the 10 T cell receptor beta chains below, sequenced in a study of cytomegalovirus exposure and HLA in healthy donors. The PCR was carried out with 60 Vbeta primers and 13 Jbeta primers. Generated by immunoSEQ multiplex PCR, the TCRdb table keeps only in-frame clones and is missing some. This table holds some 150,000 clones, 70% to 90% found once. What was sequenced was PBMCs. Source of these receptors: a woman under 30 in good health and CMV-seronegative.

V and J are TRBV15 and TRBJ1-5, with TRBD1 matching over 8 bases. The V segment lost 3 bases and the J segment 5 bases; nucleotides outside the gene matches: 6. CDR3 length equals 15 residues. Germline V gives CDR1 LNHNV, CDR2 YYDKDF (reference sequence). As DNA, the CDR3 is TGTGCCACCAGCAGTACGGCAGGGGGCTATCAGCCCCAGCATTTT. Translation gives CATSSTAGGYQPQHF.

The chain employs TRBV28 and TRBJ2-7; no clear D. This CDR3 comprises 14 residues. Between the trimmed V and J ends, which lost 1 base and 6 bases, there was a span of 13 bases. Germline CDR1 MDHEN, CDR2 SYDVKM. The CDR3 is CASSLLAGRSEQYF. CDR3 sequence (DNA): TGTGCCAGCAGTTTATTGGCAGGCCGGTCCGAGCAGTACTTC.

This rearrangement joins TRBV7-9 to TRBJ1-4; 9 bases map to TRBD1. The J segment lost 8 bases and the V segment lost 4 bases, leaving 8 bases of the junction unmatched. Per germline, CDR1 SEHNR and CDR2 FQNEAQ (reference sequence). This CDR3 comprises 15 residues. The CDR3 sequence is CASSWGTGPEEKLFF. In nucleotides, the CDR3 is TGTGCCAGCAGCTGGGGGACAGGGCCGGAGGAAAAACTGTTTTTT.

V gene TRBV6-5 combines with J gene TRBJ1-2; TRBD1 matches at 7 bases. CDR1 and CDR2 (germline): MNHEY, SVGAGI. V lost 6 bases and J lost 4; bases outside the gene matches: 8. This CDR3 spans 14 amino acids. CDR3 region: CASRGPGTVYGYTF. The CDR3 nucleotides read TGTGCCAGCAGGGGCCCGGGGACAGTCTATGGCTACACCTTC.

This clone was observed a few times. The chain uses TRBV7-2 and TRBJ2-3; maybe TRBD2 (7 bases). Germline V lookup: CDR1 SGHTA, CDR2 FQGNSA. This CDR3 is 15 amino acids long. V gave up 4 bases and J gave up 5 bases, with 16 bases separating them. CDR3 nucleotides: TGTGCCAGCAGCTCTTGGCCGAGGGGGGGAGATACGCAGTATTTT. Translation: CASSSWPRGGDTQYF.

The rearrangement joins TRBV27 to TRBJ1-2; D possibly corresponds to TRBD1 (5 bases). Deletions cut 4 bases from V and 4 bases from J, with 16 bases between. CDR1 and CDR2 (germline): MNHEY, SMNVEV (reference sequence). This CDR3 comprises 15 residues. The CDR3, as DNA: TGTGCCAGCAGTTCTCTGGGGGGTCGGGCCTATGGCTACACCTTC. Residues: CASSSLGGRAYGYTF.

This clone was seen only once. The chain carries TRBV4-2 and TRBJ1-5, with D possibly matching TRBD1 (6 bases). Germline values: CDR1 LGHNA, CDR2 YNFKEQ. The CDR3 is 16 amino acids. V was cut by 1 base and J by 3 bases, with 13 bases left in between. The CDR3: CASSQVDGTTNQPQHF. CDR3 bases: TGTGCCAGCAGCCAAGTAGACGGGACAACCAATCAGCCCCAGCATTTT.

V and J are TRBV7-2 and TRBJ2-2, with TRBD1 matching over 11 bases. The trim removed 7 bases at V and 4 bases at J, leaving 8 bases unmatched. In germline, CDR1 is SGHTA, CDR2 FQGNSA. The CDR3 has 16 residues. This CDR3 reads CASTPSGTGGTGELFF. The CDR3 DNA reads TGTGCCAGCACCCCCTCCGGGACAGGGGGCACCGGGGAGCTGTTTTTT.

The genes are TRBV7-2 and TRBJ2-3; TRBD1 aligns across 9 bases. The V gene's germline CDR1 is SGHTA and CDR2 FQGNSA. Trimming at V came to 5 bases and at J to 8 bases, leaving 11 bases not matched to a gene. This CDR3 spans 15 amino acids. CDR3: CASSHRDRVLGTQYF. CDR3 coding DNA: TGTGCCAGCAGCCACCGGGACAGGGTATTAGGTACGCAGTATTTT.

V usage is TRBV6-1 and J usage is TRBJ1-4, with D possibly being TRBD1 (5 bases). V was cut by 4 bases and J by 8 bases, with 14 bases left in between. The CDR3 has 14 residues. Germline CDR1 is MNHNS and CDR2 is SASEGT. The CDR3 coding sequence is TGTGCCAGCAGTGTCGGAGGGGTGGCGGAAAAACTGTTTTTT. Encoded protein: CASSVGGVAEKLFF.